A single sample gave rise to the 28 T cell receptor beta chains below, sequenced in a study of cytomegalovirus exposure and HLA in healthy donors. PCR was performed using 60 Vbeta and 13 Jbeta primers. TCRdb's table, derived via immunoSEQ multiplex PCR, lists solely in-frame clones and lacks some. The sample yields approximately 50,000 clones, around 85% seen once. Sequencing input: PBMCs. These receptors all stem from a boy aged 5-17 years in good health and CMV-seropositive.

The chain joins TRBV6-6 to TRBJ1-5, with D unresolved. Germline CDR1 is MNHNY and CDR2 is SVGAGI (reference sequence). V was trimmed by 6 bases and J by 10 bases, leaving 10 bases between them. This CDR3 region has 11 residues. This CDR3 is CASSQVPPQHF. CDR3 sequence (DNA): TGTGCCAGCAGCCAGGTTCCCCCCCAGCATTTT.

The chain uses TRBV7-6 and TRBJ1-6; the match to TRBD1 covers 9 bases. In germline, CDR1 is SGHVS, CDR2 FNYEAQ. The CDR3 has 16 residues. Trimming cost V 1 base and J 10 bases; bases outside gene matches: 8. CDR3 residues: CASSLGTGTGKSPLHF. DNA of the CDR3: TGTGCCAGCAGCTTAGGTACCGGGACAGGGAAATCACCCCTCCACTTT.

The J gene is TRBJ2-7, the V gene TRBV7-8; D remains ambiguous. The CDR3 spans 14 residues. Between the trimmed V and J ends, which lost 1 base and 6 bases, there was a span of 13 bases. Germline V gene lookup returns CDR1 SGHVS and CDR2 FQNEAQ. DNA of the CDR3: TGTGCCAGCAGCTTAGAGGTCGCAGCGCCCGAGCAGTACTTC. Amino acid sequence: CASSLEVAAPEQYF.

Written as DNA, the CDR3 is TGTGCCAGCAGCCTTTCAGTCACCGGGGAGCTGTTTTTT. The encoded protein is CASSLSVTGELFF. This chain joins TRBV6-4 and TRBJ2-2; no clear D. CDR3 length: 13 amino acids. Germline V lookup: CDR1 MRHNA, CDR2 SNTAGT. V was shortened by 6 bases and J by 4 bases, with 9 bases between the two germline ends.

This chain links TRBV7-2 with TRBJ1-1, with 7 positions matching TRBD1. CDR1 is SGHTA, CDR2 FQGNSA, per germline. Trimming at V came to 3 bases and at J to 5 bases, leaving 3 bases not matched to a gene. The CDR3 contains 13 residues. This CDR3 is CASSLTGSTEAFF. The CDR3 DNA reads as TGTGCCAGCAGCTTGACAGGGAGTACTGAAGCTTTCTTT.

The V gene is TRBV5-4, the J gene TRBJ1-1; no definite D call. Trimming removed 5 bases at V and 5 bases at J, with 10 bases between. This CDR3 contains 12 residues. Per germline, CDR1 SGHNT and CDR2 YYREEE (reference sequence). The DNA of the CDR3 is TGTGCCAGCAGTTTAGAGTTAACTGAAGCTTTCTTT. Protein: CASSLELTEAFF. The full variable domain, rest sourced from reference TRBV5-4 and TRBJ1-1, is ETGVTQSPTHLIKTRGQQVTLRCSSQSGHNTVSWYQQALGQGPQFIFQYYREEENGRGNFPPRFSGLQFPNYSSELNVNALELDDSALYLCASSLELTEAFFGQGTRLTVV.

The chain has TRBV10-3 and TRBJ2-1; D uncertain. There are 13 residues in the CDR3. V lost 11 bases to trimming and J lost 0 bases, with 11 bases between them. The germline V gene encodes CDR1 ENHRY and CDR2 SYGVKD. CDR3 in DNA: TGTGCCGTCTCCGGTAGCTCCTACAATGAGCAGTTCTTC. Its protein is CAVSGSSYNEQFF.

This chain uses TRBV9 with TRBJ1-6; possibly TRBD1 for D (5 bases). Between the trimmed V and J ends, which lost 3 bases and 8 bases, there was a span of 12 bases. The CDR3 covers 14 residues. Germline V gene data show CDR1 as SGDLS and CDR2 as YYNGEE. The CDR3 nucleotides are TGTGCCAGCAGCGAGGGGAATATTGATTCACCCCTCCACTTT. Its protein product is CASSEGNIDSPLHF.

V is TRBV5-1 and J is TRBJ2-5; D possibly corresponds to TRBD1 (5 bases). Trimming cost V 4 bases and J 5 bases, with 15 bases left between them. The CDR3 is made up of 14 amino acids. Looked up from germline, CDR1 is SGHRS and CDR2 is YFSETQ. The CDR3 loop reads CASSQFAGLETQYF. CDR3 in DNA: TGCGCCAGCAGCCAGTTTGCAGGGCTGGAGACCCAGTACTTC.

The rearrangement links TRBV11-3 to TRBJ2-1, with 7 positions matching TRBD1. V was clipped by 5 bases and J by 5 bases; unmatched bases: 3. The CDR3 totals 13 residues. CDR1 is SGHNT and CDR2 is YENEEA in the germline V gene. The DNA for the CDR3 is TGTGCCAGCAGCCCAGGGGGTAACAATGAGCAGTTCTTC. This codes for CASSPGGNNEQFF.

The CDR3 loop reads CASSLGPTGGPQHF. For the CDR3, the DNA is TGCGCCAGCAGCTTGGGGCCGACAGGGGGGCCCCAGCATTTT. The chain joins TRBV5-1 to TRBJ1-5, with 9 bases identical to TRBD1. Germline CDR1 is SGHRS and CDR2 is YFSETQ. This CDR3 has 14 amino acids. V trimming: 0 bases; J trimming: 9 bases; junction bases outside the gene matches: 4.

CDR3 nucleotides: TGCGCCAGCAGCCAAGTTTACAGGGGGCCGCTTTATCAGCCCCAGCATTTT. It specifies CASSQVYRGPLYQPQHF. This chain uses TRBV4-1 with TRBJ1-5; 9 bases fit TRBD1. Trimming took 1 base from V and 5 from J; bases not matched to a gene: 9. Germline-derived CDR1 and CDR2 are MGHRA and YSYEKL. The CDR3 consists of 17 residues.

The CDR3 loop is CASSLVPDREREDTF. The CDR3 DNA reads TGTGCCAGCAGCTTGGTACCAGACAGGGAAAGGGAGGACACCTTC. The V call is TRBV5-6, the J call TRBJ1-2, with 7 bases lining up with TRBD1. Trimming at V came to 0 bases and at J to 12 bases, leaving 14 bases not matched to a gene. CDR3 size: 15 residues. Germline-derived CDR1 and CDR2 are SGHDT and YYEEEE.

The V and J genes are TRBV5-1 and TRBJ2-2; the match to TRBD1 covers 8 bases. Trimming took 4 bases from V and 4 from J; bases not matched to a gene: 6. The CDR3 has 15 residues. Looked up from germline, CDR1 is SGHRS and CDR2 is YFSETQ. CDR3 DNA: TGCGCCAGCAGCCCCGGGACAGGTAGCACCGGGGAGCTGTTTTTT. Its translation is CASSPGTGSTGELFF.

The CDR3 DNA sequence: TGTGCCAGCAGTCCACGCGCGGGGAACTATGGCTACACCTTC. The encoded protein is CASSPRAGNYGYTF. The chain has TRBV6-1 and TRBJ1-2; D not certain. This CDR3 spans 14 amino acids. The ends were cut back, 5 bases at V and 2 bases at J, with 12 bases in the middle. In germline, CDR1 is MNHNS, CDR2 SASEGT.

The chain couples TRBV5-8 to TRBJ2-7, with TRBD1 matching over 9 bases. J lost 3 bases, V lost 6 bases, and 10 bases had no gene match. Germline V lookup: CDR1 SGHTS, CDR2 YDEGEE. The CDR3 is 15 residues long. The chain's CDR3 is CASIRLDRGSYEQYF. CDR3 bases: TGTGCCAGCATCAGGTTGGACAGGGGCAGCTACGAGCAGTACTTC.

CDR3: CASRAGTDYANTGELFF. CDR3 sequence (DNA): TGTGCCAGCAGGGCCGGGACAGATTACGCGAACACCGGGGAGCTGTTTTTT. This rearrangement joins TRBV2 to TRBJ2-2; 7 bases line up with TRBD1. This CDR3 contains 17 residues. The J segment lost 0 bases and the V segment lost 6 bases, leaving 10 bases of the junction unmatched. The germline gives CDR1 SNHLY, CDR2 FYNNEI.

The rearrangement links TRBV5-5 to TRBJ2-7; unclear D gene. V was pared by 4 bases and J by 0 bases, with 14 bases between. Germline CDR1 reads SGHKS; CDR2 reads YYEKEE (reference sequence). The CDR3 is made up of 15 amino acids. The CDR3 bases are TGTGCCAGCAGCCCCCCCACCGTGAGCTCCTACGAGCAGTACTTC. This sequence encodes CASSPPTVSSYEQYF.

The V and J genes are TRBV5-5 and TRBJ2-5, with TRBD2 identical over 8 bases. The CDR3 spans 16 residues. Unmatched junction bases numbered 9, after V lost 0 bases and J lost 5 bases. Per the germline V gene, CDR1 is SGHKS and CDR2 is YYEKEE (reference sequence). The DNA for the CDR3 is TGTGCCAGCAGCTTGGAGGAGCGGGGGCCCGGGGAGACCCAGTACTTC. It translates to CASSLEERGPGETQYF.

The sample holds a few counts of this clone. This rearrangement joins TRBV5-6 to TRBJ2-7; the match to TRBD2 covers 10 bases. The CDR3 runs to 14 residues. Per germline, CDR1 SGHDT and CDR2 YYEEEE. The junction had 4 bases not matched to a gene; V was cut back by 2 bases and J by 5 bases. CDR3 amino acids: CASSFRTSGHEQYF. The CDR3 coding sequence is TGTGCCAGCAGCTTCAGGACTAGCGGCCACGAGCAGTACTTC.

The chain uses TRBV13 and TRBJ1-2; TRBD1 aligns across 8 bases. The CDR3 has 14 residues. The ends lost 4 bases at V and 8 bases at J; junction bases unmatched: 9. CDR1 and CDR2 (germline): PRHDT, FYEKMQ (reference sequence). The CDR3 spells CASSSGQGGYGYTF. In DNA, the CDR3 is TGTGCCAGCAGCTCCGGACAGGGAGGATACGGCTACACCTTC.

This chain connects TRBV6-5 to TRBJ2-1; 10 positions agree with TRBD1. The CDR3 is 16 amino acids. Germline V gene data show CDR1 as MNHEY and CDR2 as SVGAGI. The V and J ends lost 0 bases and 3 bases, in that order; junction bases with no gene match: 2. The CDR3 sequence: CASSYSWDRGYNEQFF. Here the CDR3 DNA reads TGTGCCAGCAGTTACTCTTGGGACAGGGGCTACAATGAGCAGTTCTTC.

The chain carries TRBV10-3 and TRBJ1-3; 7 bases match TRBD1. V gave up 9 bases and J gave up 2 bases; unmatched junction bases: 7. Per germline, CDR1 ENHRY and CDR2 SYGVKD. This CDR3 is 14 amino acids long. For the CDR3, the DNA is TGTGCCATAACAGACAGGGACACTGGAAACACCATATATTTT. Translated: CAITDRDTGNTIYF.

The chain has TRBV9 and TRBJ2-7; the D gene is possibly TRBD2 (6 bases). CDR1 and CDR2 (germline): SGDLS, YYNGEE. Trimming stripped 0 bases from V and 2 bases from J, with 12 bases between. CDR3 length: 15 residues. CDR3 loop: CASSVAGDSAYEQYF. CDR3 sequence (DNA): TGTGCCAGCAGCGTAGCGGGGGATTCCGCCTACGAGCAGTACTTC.

The table lists this clone with a count of one. The genes are TRBV19 and TRBJ2-5; D perhaps matches TRBD1 (6 bases). The J call may be incorrect, as the DNA end agrees better with TRBJ2-7. The CDR3 length is 15 residues. Germline V gives CDR1 LNHDA, CDR2 SQIVND (reference sequence). This CDR3 reads CASSIAGTLNYEQYF. The CDR3, as DNA: TGTGCCAGTAGTATAGCCGGGACACTCAACTACGAGCAGTACTTC.

V is TRBV15 and J is TRBJ1-1; no clear D gene. V lost 4 bases, J lost 2 bases, and 8 bases lay in between. CDR1 and CDR2 (germline): LNHNV, YYDKDF (reference sequence). The length of the CDR3 is 13 residues. The CDR3, as DNA: TGTGCCACCAGCATCGAGGGAAACACTGAAGCTTTCTTT. The encoded protein is CATSIEGNTEAFF.

V and J are TRBV28 and TRBJ2-1; 7 nucleotides agree with TRBD1. Germline CDR1 MDHEN, CDR2 SYDVKM. The CDR3 is made up of 13 amino acids. V dropped 9 bases and J dropped 3; count of bases not matched to a gene: 5. CDR3 DNA sequence: TGTGCCAGTTTGGACAGGAACTACAATGAGCAGTTCTTC. It yields the protein CASLDRNYNEQFF.

The chain employs TRBV11-2 and TRBJ1-2; D gene uncertain. The CDR3 runs 16 residues. CDR1 and CDR2 from the germline V gene are SGHAT and FQNNGV. The V end was cut by 5 bases, the J end by 0 bases, with 16 bases between. CDR3 amino acids: CASSAGISGTNYGYTF. The CDR3 region has the DNA TGTGCCAGCAGCGCCGGGATCAGTGGGACTAACTATGGCTACACCTTC.